The 14 T cell receptor beta chains in this list originate from one sample, sequenced in a study of blood T cells in healthy people across ages. Combining a sample-barcoded 5' primer with a J-beta primer mix, a second PCR ran for roughly 6 to 12 cycles. TCRdb re-called the 5' RACE reads through MiXCR, storing one row per CDR3 protein. The sample records 900,000 to 950,000 distinct CDR3 sequences, roughly 28% being singletons. These data were also reused for a study on T cells of mothers and their children.

Sequenced material: blood. Receptor source: a woman aged 35 to 49 in good health.

This clonotype was detected only a few times. The chain joins TRBV2 to TRBJ1-5; D is unclear. The length of the CDR3 is 14 residues. The V end lost 6 bases, the J end lost 4 bases, and 13 bases lay between the germline ends. Germline V lookup: CDR1 SNHLY, CDR2 FYNNEI. CDR3 DNA: TGTGCCAGCAGGCTCACAAACCCAAATCAGCCCCAGCATTTT. This codes for CASRLTNPNQPQHF.

The rearrangement links TRBV4-2 to TRBJ2-3; perhaps TRBD1 as D (6 bases). CDR3 length: 15 amino acids. The germline V gene has CDR1 LGHNA and CDR2 YNFKEQ. V lost 0 bases, J lost 4 bases, and 11 bases lay in between. The DNA of the CDR3 is TGTGCCAGCAGCCAAGATGCGAGGGGGTCAGATACGCAGTATTTT. It is translated as CASSQDARGSDTQYF.

This clonotype was recorded once. At one end the junction does not follow the germline gene, possibly because of a read error. CDR3 in DNA: TGCAATGCTAAAGGTGATACGCAGTACTTC. Amino acid sequence: CNAKGDTQYF. V and J are TRBV20-1 and TRBJ2-4; D call uncertain. The CDR3 is 10 residues long. Germline V gene data show CDR1 as DFQATT and CDR2 as SNEGSKA (reference sequence).

This clonotype was seen a handful of times. The rearrangement joins TRBV12-3 or TRBV12-4 to TRBJ2-1; TRBD1 agrees at 9 bases. Trimming at V came to 8 bases and at J to 8 bases, leaving 4 bases not matched to a gene. This CDR3 has 12 residues. CDR3 protein: CASGTGYDEQFF. CDR3 DNA: TGTGCCAGCGGGACAGGGTATGATGAGCAGTTCTTC.

A few counts support this clonotype. Just one base apart from a much larger clone, this may be a read error. The V and J genes are TRBV28 and TRBJ1-2, with 9 bases matching TRBD1. The germline gives CDR1 MDHEN, CDR2 SYDVKM. This CDR3 region has 12 residues. After removal of 8 bases from V and 8 bases from J, the junction contained 6 bases not matched to a gene. CDR3 residues: CASGTGHGGYTF. The DNA for the CDR3 is TGTGCCAGCGGGACAGGGCATGGGGGCTACACCTTC.

The rearrangement uses TRBV20-1 and TRBJ2-7; the match to TRBD2 covers 11 bases. Germline V gene lookup returns CDR1 DFQATT and CDR2 SNEGSKA (reference sequence). V trimming: 1 base; J trimming: 7 bases; junction bases outside the gene matches: 18. This CDR3 comprises 18 residues. The CDR3 sequence is CSARASGGPLSSYNEQYF. The DNA for the CDR3 is TGCAGTGCTAGAGCTAGCGGGGGGCCGCTAAGCTCCTACAATGAGCAGTACTTC.

This clonotype was seen at least ten times. The J gene is TRBJ2-5, the V gene TRBV4-1; TRBD1 aligns across 7 bases. The trim removed 4 bases at V and 2 bases at J, leaving 4 bases unmatched. The CDR3 length is 14 residues. The germline V gene encodes CDR1 MGHRA and CDR2 YSYEKL. The CDR3 loop is CASSLSGQQETQYF. The CDR3 nucleotides are TGCGCCAGCAGCCTATCGGGACAGCAAGAGACCCAGTACTTC.

This clonotype has just a few counts. The J gene is TRBJ1-5, the V gene TRBV20-1; D might be TRBD1 (5 bases). Per germline, CDR1 DFQATT and CDR2 SNEGSKA (reference sequence). V was trimmed by 6 bases and J by 1 base, leaving 16 bases between them. The CDR3 contains 15 residues. As DNA, the CDR3 is TGCAGTGCCTCTCGAGGGGTGGCGAGCAATCAGCCCCAGCATTTT. Its translation: CSASRGVASNQPQHF.

The CDR3: CASSLTRWGEQFF. CDR3 coding DNA: TGTGCCAGCAGTTTGACACGGTGGGGTGAGCAGTTCTTC. V gene TRBV27 combines with J gene TRBJ2-1; no definite D call. The V gene's germline CDR1 is MNHEY and CDR2 SMNVEV (reference sequence). This CDR3 has 13 residues. The ends were cut back, 3 bases at V and 9 bases at J, with 12 bases in the middle.

The J gene is TRBJ2-2, the V gene TRBV27; D is uncertain. Germline V gene sequence: CDR1 MNHEY, CDR2 SMNVEV (reference sequence). The CDR3 covers 12 residues. Between the trimmed V and J ends, which lost 3 bases and 6 bases, there was a span of 5 bases. Here the CDR3 DNA reads TGTGCCAGCAGTTTTAACCCCGGGGAGCTGTTTTTT. Protein product: CASSFNPGELFF.

This clonotype was seen a few times. The genes are TRBV7-9 and TRBJ2-5, with a weak D call TRBD2 (6 bases). This CDR3 comprises 15 residues. Germline assignment: CDR1 SEHNR and CDR2 FQNEAQ (reference sequence). V gave up 1 base and J gave up 2 bases, with 11 bases separating them. CDR3: CASSLEWGDQETQYF. CDR3 in DNA: TGTGCCAGCAGCTTAGAGTGGGGGGATCAAGAGACCCAGTACTTC.

This clonotype was found many times. The chain couples TRBV3-1 to TRBJ2-7; D gene uncertain. The CDR3 consists of 13 residues. Germline V gene sequence: CDR1 LGHDT, CDR2 YNNKEL (reference sequence). Deletions cut 3 bases from V and 6 bases from J, with 12 bases between. CDR3 sequence: CASSHDDRSEQYF. CDR3 coding DNA: TGTGCCAGCAGCCACGATGACCGCTCCGAGCAGTACTTC.

This clonotype showed up just a few times. This rearrangement joins TRBV5-1 to TRBJ1-1, with 8 bases fitting TRBD1. The CDR3 totals 14 residues. Trimming removed 0 bases from V and 6 bases from J; junction bases left unmatched: 4. Germline CDR1 SGHRS, CDR2 YFSETQ. CDR3 sequence: CASSLEVTGAEAFF. The CDR3 DNA is TGCGCCAGCAGCTTGGAAGTGACAGGGGCTGAAGCTTTCTTT.

This clonotype occurred a few times. J is TRBJ1-2 and V is TRBV29-1, with no clear D. V lost 3 bases, J lost 3 bases, and 8 bases lay in between. This CDR3 is built from 12 residues. Germline-derived CDR1 and CDR2 are SQVTM and ANQGSEA. The CDR3 DNA follows: TGCAGCGTTGACGATAGCTACTATGGCTACACCTTC. As protein: CSVDDSYYGYTF.